This TCR beta chain stems from a study of control samples from healthy donors and cancer patients (dated by TCRdb to about 2020). Per the germline V gene, SGHRS is the CDR1 and YFSETQ is the CDR2. From the cysteine up to the phenylalanine, the CDR3 has a length of 15 residues. The read is trimmed to its CDR3 DNA, 45 bases read in frame from base 1. V is pared back by 5 bases and J by 0 bases, with 12 bases lying between the germline termini. Notes on this clone: Its antigen is still unknown. Base quality data are lacking; no much larger clone is found one base away.

To prepare the library, the immunoSEQ multiplex PCR assay was applied. Held by TCRdb, this immuneACCESS table contains in-frame sequences only and omits some clones. Under half of the omission traces to an unresolved V gene where checked; the cause of the rest is unknown. Counted in this sample were tens of thousands of clones; 90% of them appeared once. Together, the top ten hold about 4% of the sample. The V and J segments used are TRBV5-1 and TRBJ1-5; possibly the D gene is TRBD1, per 6 matching bases. Sequencing used blood. The TCR comes from a woman aged 18-29 years in good health. Here the CDR3 is given as CASRQGLLSNQPQHF. The DNA sequence is given as TGCGCCAGCAGACAGGGACTCCTTAGCAATCAGCCCCAGCATTTT.